Detailed here is one T cell receptor (beta chain). The antigen is unknown. Per the germline V gene, CDR1 is MNHEY and CDR2 is SVGAGI. The CDR3 covers 13 residues. UMI labels and 5' RACE were used to prepare the TRB cDNA libraries. From the 5' RACE reads, TCRdb lists one entry per CDR3 protein and no DNA. The table for this sample gives about 120,000 distinct CDR3 sequences. This sample is drawn from a study of CXCR3-negative and CXCR3-positive naive CD8 T cells. Study-level points and caveats: Naive cells positive for CXCR3 carried more hydrophobic TRB CDR3s than CXCR3-negative ones.

V usage is TRBV6-5 and J usage is TRBJ1-1. This TCR was recovered from a human donor in good health. Some clones in this sample may be carry-over from other donors' samples. Sequenced: naive CXCR3+ CD8+ T cells from blood. As for subset: CD45RO-CCR7+CD27+CD95- naive CD8+ T cells expressing CXCR3 (TNR3+). The CDR3 loop reads CASGLDTNTEAFF.